This is a list of T cell receptor beta chains from one sample in a study of lymphopenia after photon versus proton radiotherapy. Repertoires were generated with immunoSEQ multiplex PCR, while TCRdb's copy carries only in-frame clones and drops some. The data hold about 25,000 clones, with about nine tenths observed a single time. The sample in question was peripheral blood, obtained from a patient treated with photon-based radiotherapy. The receptors originated from a man aged 45-60 years with gastric cancer. Both conserved end residues are part of each CDR3. The order of the fields is J gene, clone size, CDR3 length, D gene, V gene, CDR3 protein, CDR3 DNA. The D gene is left open where the match is weak. Where a row states a size, it is once, few, many or the class of an expanded clone; other rows omit it.

>TRBJ1-4|.|18|.|TRBV19
CASSIDPTGAATNEKLFF
TGTGCCAGTAGTATAGATCCGACCGGGGCGGCAACTAATGAAAAACTGTTTTTT
>TRBJ2-7|few|13|.|TRBV10-1
CASINGKAHEQYF
TGCGCCAGCATCAACGGAAAGGCTCACGAGCAGTACTTC
>TRBJ2-7|.|15|.|TRBV5-1
CASSPSGDPSYEQYF
TGCGCCAGCAGCCCTTCAGGGGACCCATCCTACGAGCAGTACTTC
>TRBJ1-1|.|15|TRBD1|TRBV5-6
CASSVPGTDNTEAFF
TGTGCCAGCAGCGTCCCCGGGACAGACAACACTGAAGCTTTCTTT
>TRBJ1-5|.|15|.|TRBV18
CASSPWQVSNQPQHF
TGTGCCAGCTCACCATGGCAGGTTAGCAATCAGCCCCAGCATTTT
>TRBJ1-1|.|16|.|TRBV5-4
CASSLGGRGQNTEAFF
TGTGCCAGCAGCTTGGGTGGAAGGGGACAGAACACTGAAGCTTTCTTT
>TRBJ1-3|once|16|.|TRBV7-8
CASSPLLIDSGNTIYF
TGTGCCAGCAGCCCTCTTTTAATCGACTCTGGAAACACCATATATTTT
>TRBJ1-3|.|14|.|TRBV7-6
CASSLRSSGNTIYF
TGTGCCAGCAGCTTACGGAGCTCTGGAAACACCATATATTTT
>TRBJ2-2|.|14|.|TRBV19
CASRRLSNTGELFF
TGTGCCAGTAGGAGACTTTCTAACACCGGGGAGCTGTTTTTT
>TRBJ2-5|.|12|.|TRBV9
CASSKSSETQYF
TGTGCCAGCAGCAAGTCGTCTGAGACCCAGTACTTC
>TRBJ2-5|.|12|.|TRBV7-8
CASSKTGQTQYF
TGTGCCAGCAGCAAGACAGGACAGACCCAGTACTTC
>TRBJ1-2|.|14|TRBD1|TRBV6-5
CASSYSTGVGGYTF
TGTGCCAGCAGTTACTCGACAGGGGTAGGAGGCTACACCTTC
>TRBJ1-1|.|13|.|TRBV7-7
CASSAAGNTEAFF
TGTGCCAGCAGCGCCGCGGGGAACACTGAAGCTTTCTTT
>TRBJ1-5|.|15|.|TRBV19
CASSIQKEVFQPQHF
TGTGCCAGTAGTATTCAAAAGGAGGTCTTTCAGCCCCAGCATTTT
>TRBJ1-3|few|14|.|TRBV5-1
CASSFGELGNTIYF
TGCGCCAGCAGCTTCGGGGAGCTTGGAAACACCATATATTTT
>TRBJ2-5|.|18|TRBD2|TRBV6-1
CASSEGTSGGAVWETQYF
TGTGCCAGCAGTGAAGGGACTAGCGGGGGGGCCGTGTGGGAGACCCAGTACTTC
>TRBJ1-1|.|14|.|TRBV6-6
CASSYSGGSPEAFF
TGTGCCAGCAGTTACTCGGGCGGCAGCCCTGAAGCTTTCTTT
>TRBJ1-6|.|17|.|TRBV30
CAWSARQAGIQNSPLHF
TGTGCCTGGAGTGCCCGACAGGCAGGGATACAAAATTCACCCCTCCACTTT
>TRBJ1-2|few|16|.|TRBV12-5
CASAKALTGYNYGYTF
TGTGCTAGTGCTAAAGCCTTAACAGGGTACAACTATGGCTACACCTTC
>TRBJ2-2|.|15|.|TRBV11-2
CASRPGGPNTGELFF
TGTGCCAGCCGTCCCGGGGGGCCGAACACCGGGGAGCTGTTTTTT
>TRBJ2-5|few|11|.|TRBV30
CAGEGAETQYF
TGTGCCGGGGAGGGGGCAGAGACCCAGTACTTC
>TRBJ2-7|.|13|.|TRBV7-7
CASSLDEGGEQYF
TGTGCCAGCAGCTTAGACGAGGGAGGCGAGCAGTACTTC
>TRBJ1-5|.|16|.|TRBV5-5
CASSLDQDPSNQPQHF
TGTGCCAGCAGCTTGGATCAGGACCCTAGCAATCAGCCCCAGCATTTT
>TRBJ2-3|.|11|.|TRBV14
CASSQGPRQYF
TGTGCCAGCAGCCAGGGACCAAGGCAGTATTTT
>TRBJ1-4|.|15|.|TRBV19
CASSPPGPFRKGLFF
TGTGCCAGTAGTCCTCCAGGACCGTTCCGAAAGGGACTGTTTTTT
>TRBJ1-2|.|13|.|TRBV19
CASSISVVYGYTF
TGTGCCAGTAGTATTTCGGTTGTATATGGCTACACCTTC
>TRBJ1-2|.|15|.|TRBV2
CASSLQGVPNYGYTF
TGTGCCAGCAGCCTACAGGGTGTCCCTAACTATGGCTACACCTTC